These T cell receptor beta chains were read from a single sample in a study of blood T cell repertoires in COVID-19. Sequencing was performed with immunoSEQ multiplex PCR; in TCRdb, only in-frame clones are kept and a portion is missing. There are around 230,000 clones in the sample; over 75% occur only once, and 4.5% to 5.5% lies in the top ten. Sequenced sample: peripheral blood. Receptors originate from a man aged 50-59 years with COVID-19, enrolled during active disease. CDR3s include the opening cysteine and the closing phenylalanine or tryptophan. The order of the fields is J gene, V gene, D gene, clone size, CDR3 DNA, CDR3 protein. The D gene is left open where the match is weak. The size of a clone is reported for some rows only, either as once, few or many, or as a class for expanded clones.

TRBJ2-3,TRBV5-1,TRBD2,-,TGCGCCAGCAGCTTGGCAATAGCGGGGGGGCCCACAGATACGCAGTATTTT,CASSLAIAGGPTDTQYF
TRBJ2-2,TRBV7-3,-,-,TGTGCCAGCAGCTTACATGGGACATCGAACACCGGGGAGCTGTTTTTT,CASSLHGTSNTGELFF
TRBJ2-6,TRBV7-2,TRBD2,-,TGTGCCAGCAGCTTATGGGAGGGTTTGGCTGGGGCCAACGTCCTGACTTTC,CASSLWEGLAGANVLTF
TRBJ1-5,TRBV15,-,-,TGTGCCACCAGCAGAGATCGGGTCAATCAGCCCCAGCATTTT,CATSRDRVNQPQHF
TRBJ2-7,TRBV3-1/TRBV3-2,-,few,TGTGCCAGCAGCCAAGATAGGGGCCTGGGGGAGCAGTACTTC,CASSQDRGLGEQYF
TRBJ2-3,TRBV18,-,-,TGTGCCAGCTCACCGCTGCAGGGGGGAGGCACAGATACGCAGTATTTT,CASSPLQGGGTDTQYF
TRBJ1-2,TRBV18,-,-,TGTGCCAGCTCAACGACGTACAGGGATAAGGGCTATGGCTACACCTTC,CASSTTYRDKGYGYTF
TRBJ2-7,TRBV27,TRBD1,many,TGTGCCAGCAGCTGGGGACAGGGGTCCCCCTACGAGCAGTACTTC,CASSWGQGSPYEQYF
TRBJ1-2,TRBV14,-,-,TGTGCCAGCAGCCAAGTATCCGGCGGTGGCTACACCTTC,CASSQVSGGGYTF
TRBJ2-3,TRBV7-2,TRBD2,-,TGTGCCAGCAGCCCTGGACTAGCGGCAGATACGCAGTATTTT,CASSPGLAADTQYF
TRBJ2-5,TRBV28,-,-,TGTGCCAGCACCACAGCGGGCTTAAACCAAGAGACCCAGTACTTC,CASTTAGLNQETQYF
TRBJ2-7,TRBV27,TRBD1,-,TGTGCCAGCAGTATTCGGACAGGCTCCTACGAGCAGTACTTC,CASSIRTGSYEQYF
TRBJ2-3,TRBV7-8,TRBD2,-,TGTGCCAGCAGCCCGAAGCGGGGGGGTAGCACAGATACGCAGTATTTT,CASSPKRGGSTDTQYF
TRBJ2-3,TRBV7-9,TRBD2,-,TGTGCCAGCAGAGCGGGGGTGAATACGCAGTATTTT,CASRAGVNTQYF
TRBJ2-3,TRBV2,-,-,TGTGCCAGTTCAGAGTCTAGCGCAAGGGGCACAGATACGCAGTATTTT,CASSESSARGTDTQYF
TRBJ2-1,TRBV9,TRBD2,-,TGTGCCAGCAGCGTAGGGCCCAGCGGGGGGGTCTACAATGAGCAGTTCTTC,CASSVGPSGGVYNEQFF
TRBJ2-7,TRBV3-1/TRBV3-2,TRBD2,-,TGTGCCAGCAGCCAAGGGCTAGCGGGGGGGACCGCCGAGCAGTACTTC,CASSQGLAGGTAEQYF
TRBJ1-2,TRBV25-1,TRBD1,-,TGTGCCACCGAATTCGGAGGGGGCGCTGGCTACACCTTC,CATEFGGGAGYTF
TRBJ2-1,TRBV18,-,-,TGTGCCAGCTCATTCCAGGGTGAGCAGTTCTTC,CASSFQGEQFF
TRBJ2-3,TRBV15,-,once,TGTGCCACCAAGTCTAAGGGGGTCGCAGATACGCAGTATTTT,CATKSKGVADTQYF
TRBJ2-2,TRBV11-2,TRBD1,-,TGTGCCAGCAGCACGACAGGGGGCGTCACCGGGGAGCTGTTTTTT,CASSTTGGVTGELFF
TRBJ1-1,TRBV3-1/TRBV3-2,TRBD1,-,TGTGCCAGCAGCCCCCCGGGACAGATGAACACTGAAGCTTTCTTT,CASSPPGQMNTEAFF
TRBJ1-6,TRBV9,TRBD1,-,TGTGCCAGCAGCGCAACCGGGACAGGGGTAAATTCACCCCTCCACTTT,CASSATGTGVNSPLHF
TRBJ2-1,TRBV3-1/TRBV3-2,TRBD2,-,TGTGCCAGCAGCCAAGAAAAATTAGGGTTAGCGGGGCTTGAGCAGTTCTTC,CASSQEKLGLAGLEQFF
TRBJ2-7,TRBV6-5,-,once,TGTGCCAGCAGGCCCAGGGCAGGTTTCTACGAGCAGTACTTC,CASRPRAGFYEQYF
TRBJ1-6,TRBV5-4,TRBD1,-,TGTGCCAGCAGCTTGAACAGGGGGCATTCACCCCTCCACTTT,CASSLNRGHSPLHF
TRBJ1-2,TRBV20-1,TRBD1,-,TGCAGTGCTAGTTTCGGTCAGGGGGACTATGGCTACACCTTC,CSASFGQGDYGYTF
TRBJ2-7,TRBV5-4,TRBD1,-,TGTGCCAGCAGCTCAAGGACAGGGGGCAACGAGCAGTACTTC,CASSSRTGGNEQYF
TRBJ1-2,TRBV7-2,TRBD1,-,TGTGCCAGCAGCCCCAGTCAGGGGGCTGGTGGCTACACCTTC,CASSPSQGAGGYTF
TRBJ2-7,TRBV14,-,-,TGTGCCAGCAGCCAAGGACAGACCGAGCAGTACTTC,CASSQGQTEQYF
TRBJ1-1,TRBV2,-,-,TGTGCCAGCAGTGACAGGGCTGGGCAGGGGAATACTGAAGCTTTCTTT,CASSDRAGQGNTEAFF
TRBJ2-1,TRBV5-1,TRBD2,-,TGCGCCAGCAGCTTGGGAGCCAGCGGGGGCTACAATGAGCAGTTCTTC,CASSLGASGGYNEQFF
TRBJ1-1,TRBV7-8,TRBD1,-,TGTGCCAGCATCACAGAACCGGGACAGGTAACCACTGAAGCTTTCTTT,CASITEPGQVTTEAFF
TRBJ2-3,TRBV7-3,TRBD1,-,TGTGCCAGTGGACAGGGCACTAGCACAGATACGCAGTATTTT,CASGQGTSTDTQYF
TRBJ1-6,TRBV19,-,-,TGTGCCAGTAGTACAGGGGCCTATAATTCACCCCTCCACTTT,CASSTGAYNSPLHF
TRBJ1-1,TRBV11-1,TRBD1,-,TGTGCCAGCAGCCGGACAGGGTCTGTAACGAACACTGAAGCTTTCTTT,CASSRTGSVTNTEAFF
TRBJ2-3,TRBV24-1,-,-,TGTGCCACCAGTGATCACCAGGGTCACGGTACGCAGTATTTT,CATSDHQGHGTQYF
TRBJ1-3,TRBV6-6,-,-,TGTGCCAGCAGTTCTGAGGGCAGCTCTGGAAACACCATATATTTT,CASSSEGSSGNTIYF
TRBJ1-6,TRBV2,TRBD1,-,TGTGCCAGCAGGCCGACAGGGGGCGCGGATAATTCACCCCTCCACTTT,CASRPTGGADNSPLHF
TRBJ1-1,TRBV7-8,-,-,TGTGCCAGCAGCCCGAGGGCAGAGGCCATGAACACTGAAGCTTTCTTT,CASSPRAEAMNTEAFF
TRBJ2-3,TRBV30,TRBD2,-,TGTGCCTGGCTCCTAGCGGGGGCCCTGAGGGGCACAGATACGCAGTATTTT,CAWLLAGALRGTDTQYF
TRBJ1-2,TRBV2,-,-,TGTGCCAGCAGTGTAGACCTAGGCGGCTACACCTTC,CASSVDLGGYTF
TRBJ2-1,TRBV24-1,TRBD2,-,TGTGCCACCAGTGATTCTCGTCCGGGGGGTATCTACAATGAGCAGTTCTTC,CATSDSRPGGIYNEQFF
TRBJ1-4,TRBV18,-,-,TGTGCCAGCTCACCAGGACTGCCCCCCAATGAAAAACTGTTTTTT,CASSPGLPPNEKLFF
TRBJ2-1,TRBV7-9,-,-,TGTGCCAGCAGCAAACTAAATGAGCAGTTCTTC,CASSKLNEQFF
TRBJ1-2,TRBV27,TRBD1,-,TGTGCCAGCACCCCGACAGGGGATAACTATGGCTACACCTTC,CASTPTGDNYGYTF
TRBJ2-2,TRBV15,TRBD1,few,TGTGCCACCAGAGATCGACAGGGAACCCCGAGGGAGCTGTTTTTT,CATRDRQGTPRELFF
TRBJ1-6,TRBV25-1,-,few,TGTGCCAGCCAAATCCCCGGGACTGGAAATTCACCCCTCCACTTT,CASQIPGTGNSPLHF
TRBJ1-1,TRBV9,TRBD1,-,TGTGCCAGCAGCGTCGGACAGGGGTTCAGCACTGAAGCTTTCTTT,CASSVGQGFSTEAFF
TRBJ1-1,TRBV27,-,few,TGTGCCAGCGCAACCTGGGGCAGGGGTACGGCGAACACTGAAGCTTTCTTT,CASATWGRGTANTEAFF
TRBJ2-1,TRBV2,TRBD2,-,TGTGCCAGCAGTCCCGGCGGGGGGGACTTCAGGGAGCAGTTCTTC,CASSPGGGDFREQFF
TRBJ1-1,TRBV5-1,TRBD1,-,TGCGCCAGCAGCTTGGTGGCAGGGGGCAACACTGAAGCTTTCTTT,CASSLVAGGNTEAFF
TRBJ2-5,TRBV6-5,-,-,TGTGCCAGCAGCCAAAACGAGATTGGAGAGACCCAGTACTTC,CASSQNEIGETQYF
TRBJ1-4,TRBV5-1,TRBD1,-,TGCGCCAGCAGCGTCTCAGGACAGGGGGTTGAAAAACTGTTTTTT,CASSVSGQGVEKLFF
TRBJ1-1,TRBV18,-,-,TGTGCCAGCTCAGGAGGGAGGGACACTGAAGCTTTCTTT,CASSGGRDTEAFF
TRBJ2-1,TRBV19,TRBD2,-,TGTGCCAGTAGTATATCAGTCGGGGGGTACCCCTACAATGAGCAGTTCTTC,CASSISVGGYPYNEQFF
TRBJ1-6,TRBV6-5,-,-,TGTGCCAGCAGATTTGGGAGATCACCCCTCCACTTT,CASRFGRSPLHF
TRBJ1-1,TRBV5-4,TRBD1,-,TGTGCCAGCAGCCAAGAGGGGGCGAGAACTGAAGCTTTCTTT,CASSQEGARTEAFF
TRBJ1-1,TRBV4-1,-,few,TGCGCCAGCAGCTACCAGTCGAACACTGAAGCTTTCTTT,CASSYQSNTEAFF
TRBJ2-7,TRBV18,-,few,TGTGCCAGCTCACCAATGCCGGGTGTCCACGAGCAGTACTTC,CASSPMPGVHEQYF